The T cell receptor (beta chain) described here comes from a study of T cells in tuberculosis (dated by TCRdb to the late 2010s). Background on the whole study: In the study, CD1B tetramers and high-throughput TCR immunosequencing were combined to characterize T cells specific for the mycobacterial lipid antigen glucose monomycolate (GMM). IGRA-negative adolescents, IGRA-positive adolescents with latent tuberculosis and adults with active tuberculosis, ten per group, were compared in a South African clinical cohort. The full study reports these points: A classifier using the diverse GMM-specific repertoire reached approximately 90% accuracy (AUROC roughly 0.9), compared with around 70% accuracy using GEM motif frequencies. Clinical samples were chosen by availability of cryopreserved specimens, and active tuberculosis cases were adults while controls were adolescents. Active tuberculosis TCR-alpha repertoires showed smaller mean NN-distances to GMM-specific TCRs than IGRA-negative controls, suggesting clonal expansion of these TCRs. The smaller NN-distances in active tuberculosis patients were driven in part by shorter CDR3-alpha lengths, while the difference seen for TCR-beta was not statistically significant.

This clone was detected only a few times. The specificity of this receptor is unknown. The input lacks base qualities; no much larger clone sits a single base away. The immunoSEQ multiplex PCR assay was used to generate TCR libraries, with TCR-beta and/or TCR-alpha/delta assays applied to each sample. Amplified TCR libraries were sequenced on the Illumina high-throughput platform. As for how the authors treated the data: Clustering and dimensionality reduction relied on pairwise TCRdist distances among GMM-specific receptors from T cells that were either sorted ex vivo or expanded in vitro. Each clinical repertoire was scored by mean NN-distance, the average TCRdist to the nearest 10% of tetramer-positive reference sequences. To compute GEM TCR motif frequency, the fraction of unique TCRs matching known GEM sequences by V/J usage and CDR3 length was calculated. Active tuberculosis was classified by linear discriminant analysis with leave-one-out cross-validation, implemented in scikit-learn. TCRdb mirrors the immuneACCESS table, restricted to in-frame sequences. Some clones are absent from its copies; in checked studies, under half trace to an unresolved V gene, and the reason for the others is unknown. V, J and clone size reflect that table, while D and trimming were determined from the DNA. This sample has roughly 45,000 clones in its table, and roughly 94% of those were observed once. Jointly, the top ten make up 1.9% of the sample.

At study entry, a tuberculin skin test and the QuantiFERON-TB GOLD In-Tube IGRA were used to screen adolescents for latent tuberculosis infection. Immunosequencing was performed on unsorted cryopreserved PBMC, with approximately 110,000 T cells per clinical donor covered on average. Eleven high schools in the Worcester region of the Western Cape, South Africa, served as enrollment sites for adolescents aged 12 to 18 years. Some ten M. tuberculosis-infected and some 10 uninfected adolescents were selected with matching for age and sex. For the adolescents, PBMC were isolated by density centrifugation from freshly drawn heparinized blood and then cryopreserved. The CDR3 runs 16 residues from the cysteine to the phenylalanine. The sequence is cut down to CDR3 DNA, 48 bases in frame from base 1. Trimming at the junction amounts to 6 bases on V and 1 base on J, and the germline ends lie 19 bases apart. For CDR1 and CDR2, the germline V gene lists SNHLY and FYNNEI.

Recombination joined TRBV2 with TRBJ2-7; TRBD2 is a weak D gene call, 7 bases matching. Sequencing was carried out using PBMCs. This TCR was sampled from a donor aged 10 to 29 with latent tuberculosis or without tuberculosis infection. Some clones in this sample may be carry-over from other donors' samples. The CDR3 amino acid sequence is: CASRESGGPGSYEQYF. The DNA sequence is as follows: TGTGCCAGCAGGGAGTCCGGGGGGCCTGGGTCCTACGAGCAGTACTTC.